This paragraph reports one TCR beta chain. Its target is not known. At the DNA level, this CDR3 is encoded by other sequences in the same sample as well. The data were taken from a study of shared clonotypes between healthy human individuals. Study details: The people who gave samples were a couple of women and a few men aged 18 to 49. Regarding the study as a whole: The small donor group covered limited genetic and exposure diversity. Some clonotypes were shared by all four sorted-subset donors, while others were not shared. The non-shared ones had lower generation probabilities than the shared ones.

Original handling: Without quality scores, immunoSEQ junctional reads could not be filtered like full-length reads. Profiling relied on immunoSEQ multiplex PCR, and the TCRdb table lists in-frame clones only, not all of them. For V, J and clone size, that table is used; D and trimming come from the DNA. The table shows approximately 1,500,000 clones, with approximately 98% occurring only once. The CDR3 length is 15 residues. Trimming cost V 4 bases and J 0 bases; bases outside gene matches: 3. Germline V gene lookup returns CDR1 SGHRS and CDR2 YFSETQ. The chain is built from TRBV5-1 and TRBJ2-1; 8 bases agree with TRBD2. The specimen sequenced was naive CD4+ T cells sorted from blood. Subset here: CD45RA+ positively selected. This clonotype originated in a young man in good health. This CDR3 is CASSTSGTSYNEQFF. CDR3 DNA: TGCGCCAGCAGCACTAGCGGAACCTCCTACAATGAGCAGTTCTTC.